This T cell receptor (beta chain) is drawn from a study of radiotherapy plus CTLA-4 blockade in lung cancer. Clones were sequenced by immunoSEQ multiplex PCR, and TCRdb holds only the in-frame ones, with some missing. The sample has 65,000 to 90,000 clones; around 86% are singletons. Trimming cost V 1 base and J 0 bases, with 11 bases left between them. The CDR3 extends over 16 amino acids. Germline-derived CDR1 and CDR2 are SGHRS and YFSETQ. This chain uses TRBV5-1 with TRBJ2-1; D is unresolved. The TCR was taken from a human donor with non-small cell lung cancer that progressed on radiotherapy plus ipilimumab. The sample in question was peripheral blood, obtained from a patient treated with radiotherapy plus ipilimumab. The CDR3 loop reads CASSLMGTGSYNEQFF. In DNA, the CDR3 is TGCGCCAGCAGCTTGATGGGAACGGGCTCCTACAATGAGCAGTTCTTC.